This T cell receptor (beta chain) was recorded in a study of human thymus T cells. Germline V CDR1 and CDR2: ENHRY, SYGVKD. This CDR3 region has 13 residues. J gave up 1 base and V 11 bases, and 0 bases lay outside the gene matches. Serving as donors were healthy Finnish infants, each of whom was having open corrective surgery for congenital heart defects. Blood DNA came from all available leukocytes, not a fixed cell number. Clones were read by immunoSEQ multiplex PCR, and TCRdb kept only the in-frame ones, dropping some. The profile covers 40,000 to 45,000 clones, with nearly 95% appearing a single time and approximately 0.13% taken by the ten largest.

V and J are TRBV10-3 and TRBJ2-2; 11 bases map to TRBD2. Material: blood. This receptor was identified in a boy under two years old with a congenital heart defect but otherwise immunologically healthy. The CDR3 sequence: CAGTSGNTGELFF. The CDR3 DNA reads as TGTGCCGGGACTAGCGGGAACACCGGGGAGCTGTTTTTT.